This TCR beta chain was sequenced during a study of CD8 T cells in ankylosing spondylitis. Study outcomes and limitations: Apparently characteristic of ankylosing spondylitis blood was a TCR beta motif (roughly 8 highly homologous variants). Some motif variants were previously reported in reactive arthritis synovial fluid and blood.

In the case of this clonotype: What it binds is not known.

TCRdb analysed the 5' RACE reads with MiXCR anew, one entry per CDR3 protein. Of about 24,000 distinct CDR3 sequences listed, approximately 12% were seen once; the top ten hold about 35%. The TCR comes from a male donor with ankylosing spondylitis or in good health (not recorded which). The specimen was blood.

For the CDR3, the DNA is TGTGCCAGCAGCCGGGAAGGGGGGCGACTCACAGATACGCAGTATTTT. This gives the protein CASSREGGRLTDTQYF. The V gene is TRBV7-3, the J gene TRBJ2-3; tentatively, D is TRBD1 or TRBD2 (6 bases each). V was shortened by 5 bases and J by 2 bases, with 17 bases between the two germline ends. CDR1 and CDR2 (germline): SGHTA, FQGTGA. The CDR3 contains 16 residues.